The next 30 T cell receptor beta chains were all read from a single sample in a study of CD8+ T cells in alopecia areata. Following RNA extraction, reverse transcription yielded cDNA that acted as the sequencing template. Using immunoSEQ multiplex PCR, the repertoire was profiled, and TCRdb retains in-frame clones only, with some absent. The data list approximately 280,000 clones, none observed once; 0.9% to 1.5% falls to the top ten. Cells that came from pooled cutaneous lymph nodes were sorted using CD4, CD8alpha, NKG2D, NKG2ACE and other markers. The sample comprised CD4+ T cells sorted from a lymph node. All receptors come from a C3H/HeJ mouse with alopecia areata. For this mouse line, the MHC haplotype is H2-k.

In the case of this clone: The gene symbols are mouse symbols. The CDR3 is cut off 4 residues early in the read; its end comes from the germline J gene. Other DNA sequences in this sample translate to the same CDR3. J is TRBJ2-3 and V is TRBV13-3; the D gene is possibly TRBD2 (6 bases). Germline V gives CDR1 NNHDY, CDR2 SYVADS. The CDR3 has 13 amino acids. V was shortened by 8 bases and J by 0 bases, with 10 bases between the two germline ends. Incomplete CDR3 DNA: TGTGCCAGACTGGGTACTAGTGCAGAA. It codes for CARLGTSAE. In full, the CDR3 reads CARLGTSAETLYF.

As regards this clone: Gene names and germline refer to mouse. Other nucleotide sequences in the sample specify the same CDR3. CDR3 sequence reads: CASSPTGNTEVFF. The sequenced part of the CDR3 DNA is TGTGCCAGCAGCCCAACAGGGAACACA. This chain uses TRBV14 with TRBJ1-1, with D possibly TRBD1 on 5 matching bases. The CDR3 extends 4 residues past the end of the read, so its final part is completed from the germline J gene. The germline V gene encodes CDR1 SGHDT and CDR2 FRDEAV. The CDR3 is made up of 13 amino acids. The V end was cut by 5 bases, the J end by 1 base, with 9 bases between.

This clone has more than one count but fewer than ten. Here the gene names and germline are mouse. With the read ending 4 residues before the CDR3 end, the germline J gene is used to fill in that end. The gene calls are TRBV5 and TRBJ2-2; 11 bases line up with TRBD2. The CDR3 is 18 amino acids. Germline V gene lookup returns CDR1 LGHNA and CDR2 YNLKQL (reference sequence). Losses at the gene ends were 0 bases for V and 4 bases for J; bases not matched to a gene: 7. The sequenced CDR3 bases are TGTGCCAGCAGCCAAGATGGGGGGACTGGGGGCCTCACCGGG. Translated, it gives CASSQDGGTGGLTG. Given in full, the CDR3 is CASSQDGGTGGLTGQLYF.

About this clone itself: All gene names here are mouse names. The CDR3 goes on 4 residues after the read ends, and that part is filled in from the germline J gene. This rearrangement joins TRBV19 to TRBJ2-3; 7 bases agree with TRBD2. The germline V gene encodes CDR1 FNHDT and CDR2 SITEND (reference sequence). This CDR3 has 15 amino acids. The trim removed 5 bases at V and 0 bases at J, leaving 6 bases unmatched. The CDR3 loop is CASSPGLVSAETLYF. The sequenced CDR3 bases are TGTGCCAGCAGCCCTGGACTGGTTAGTGCAGAA.

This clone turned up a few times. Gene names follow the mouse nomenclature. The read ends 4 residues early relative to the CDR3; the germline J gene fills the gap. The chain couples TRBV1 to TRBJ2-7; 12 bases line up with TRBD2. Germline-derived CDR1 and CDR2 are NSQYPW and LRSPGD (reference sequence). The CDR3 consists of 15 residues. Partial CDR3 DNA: TGCACCTGCAGTGCTCGGACTGGGGGGGGGTAT. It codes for CTCSARTGGGY. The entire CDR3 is CTCSARTGGGYEQYF.

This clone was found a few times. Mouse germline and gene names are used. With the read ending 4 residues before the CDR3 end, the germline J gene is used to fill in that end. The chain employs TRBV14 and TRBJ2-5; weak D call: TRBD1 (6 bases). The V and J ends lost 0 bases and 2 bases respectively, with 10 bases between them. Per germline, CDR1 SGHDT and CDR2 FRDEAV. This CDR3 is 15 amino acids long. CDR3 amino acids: CASSFLDSSQDTQYF. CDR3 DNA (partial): TGTGCCAGCAGTTTCTTGGACAGCTCCCAAGAC.

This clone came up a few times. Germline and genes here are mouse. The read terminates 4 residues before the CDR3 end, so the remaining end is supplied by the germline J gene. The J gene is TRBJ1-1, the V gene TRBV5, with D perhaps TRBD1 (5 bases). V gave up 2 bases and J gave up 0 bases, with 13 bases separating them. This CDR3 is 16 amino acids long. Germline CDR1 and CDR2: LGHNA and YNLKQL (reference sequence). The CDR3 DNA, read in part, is TGTGCCAGCAGCCAAACCGCAGGGATTGCAAACACA. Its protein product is CASSQTAGIANT. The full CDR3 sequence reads CASSQTAGIANTEVFF.

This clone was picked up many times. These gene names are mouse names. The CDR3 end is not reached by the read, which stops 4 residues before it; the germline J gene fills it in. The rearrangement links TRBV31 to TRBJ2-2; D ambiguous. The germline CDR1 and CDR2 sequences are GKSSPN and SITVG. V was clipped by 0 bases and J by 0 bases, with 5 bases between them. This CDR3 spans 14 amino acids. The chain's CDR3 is CAWSLAANTGQLYF. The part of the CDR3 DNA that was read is TGTGCCTGGAGTCTAGCAGCAAACACCGGG. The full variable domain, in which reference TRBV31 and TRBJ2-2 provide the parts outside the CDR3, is AQTIHQWPVAEIKAVGSPLSLGCTIKGKSSPNLYWYWQATGGTLQQLFYSITVGQVESVVQLNLSASRPKDDQFILSTEKLLLSHSGFYLCAWSLAANTGQLYFGEGSKLTVL.

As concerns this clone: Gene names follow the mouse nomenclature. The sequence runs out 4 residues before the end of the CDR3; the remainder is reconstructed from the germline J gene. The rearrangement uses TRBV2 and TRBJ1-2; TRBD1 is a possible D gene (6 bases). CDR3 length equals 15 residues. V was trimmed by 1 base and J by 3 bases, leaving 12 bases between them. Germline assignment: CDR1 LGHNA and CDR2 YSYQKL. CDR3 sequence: CASSQVRRTDSDYTF. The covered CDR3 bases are TGTGCCAGCAGCCAAGTCCGCCGGACAGACTCC.

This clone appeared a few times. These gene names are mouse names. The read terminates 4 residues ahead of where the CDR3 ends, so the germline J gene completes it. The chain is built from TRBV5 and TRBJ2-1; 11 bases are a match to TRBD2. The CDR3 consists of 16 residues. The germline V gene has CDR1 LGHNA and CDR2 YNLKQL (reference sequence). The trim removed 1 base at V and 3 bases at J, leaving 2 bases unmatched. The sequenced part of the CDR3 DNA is TGTGCCAGCAGCCAAGTGGGGACTGGGGGCTATGCT. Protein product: CASSQVGTGGYA. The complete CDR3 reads CASSQVGTGGYAEQFF.

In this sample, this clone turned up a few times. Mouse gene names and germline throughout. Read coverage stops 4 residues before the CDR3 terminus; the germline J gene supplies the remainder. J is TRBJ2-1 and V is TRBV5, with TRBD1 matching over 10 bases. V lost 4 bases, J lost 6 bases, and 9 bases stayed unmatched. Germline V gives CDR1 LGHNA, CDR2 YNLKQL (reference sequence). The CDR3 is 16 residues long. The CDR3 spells CASSPSGQGRFAEQFF. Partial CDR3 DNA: TGTGCCAGCAGCCCCTCGGGACAGGGGAGATTTGCT.

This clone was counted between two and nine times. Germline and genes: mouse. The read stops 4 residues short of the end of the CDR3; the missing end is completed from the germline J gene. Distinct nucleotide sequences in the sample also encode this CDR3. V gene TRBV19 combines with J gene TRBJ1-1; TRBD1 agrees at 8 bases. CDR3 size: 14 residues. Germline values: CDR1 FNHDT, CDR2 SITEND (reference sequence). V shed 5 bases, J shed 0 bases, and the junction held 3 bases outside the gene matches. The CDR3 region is CASSRTGSNTEVFF. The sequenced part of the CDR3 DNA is TGTGCCAGCAGCCGGACAGGGTCAAACACA.

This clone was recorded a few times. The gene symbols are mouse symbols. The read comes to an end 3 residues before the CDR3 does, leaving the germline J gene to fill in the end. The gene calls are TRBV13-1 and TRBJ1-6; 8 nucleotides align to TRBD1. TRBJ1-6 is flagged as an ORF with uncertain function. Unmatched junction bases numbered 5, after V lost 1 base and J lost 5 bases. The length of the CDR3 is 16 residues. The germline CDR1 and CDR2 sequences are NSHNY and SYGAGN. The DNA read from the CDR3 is TGTGCCAGCAGTGATAGCCGGACAGGGAATAATTCGCCC. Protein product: CASSDSRTGNNSP. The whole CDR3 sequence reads CASSDSRTGNNSPLYF.

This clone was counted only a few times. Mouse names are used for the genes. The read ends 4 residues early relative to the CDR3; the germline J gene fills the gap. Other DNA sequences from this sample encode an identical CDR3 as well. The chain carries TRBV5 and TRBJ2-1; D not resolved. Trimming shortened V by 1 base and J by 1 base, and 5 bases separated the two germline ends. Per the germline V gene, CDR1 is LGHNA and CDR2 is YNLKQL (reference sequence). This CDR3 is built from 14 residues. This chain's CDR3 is CASSQVRNYAEQFF. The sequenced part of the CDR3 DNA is TGTGCCAGCAGCCAAGTCAGAAACTATGCT.

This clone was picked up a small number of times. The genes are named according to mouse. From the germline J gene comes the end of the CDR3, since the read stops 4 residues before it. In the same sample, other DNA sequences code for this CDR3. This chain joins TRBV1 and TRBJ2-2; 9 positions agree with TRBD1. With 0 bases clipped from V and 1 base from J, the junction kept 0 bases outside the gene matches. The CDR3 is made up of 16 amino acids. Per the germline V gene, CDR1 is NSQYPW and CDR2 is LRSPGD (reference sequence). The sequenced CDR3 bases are TGCACCTGCAGTGCAGAGGGACAGGGAAACACCGGG. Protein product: CTCSAEGQGNTG. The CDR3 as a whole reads CTCSAEGQGNTGQLYF.

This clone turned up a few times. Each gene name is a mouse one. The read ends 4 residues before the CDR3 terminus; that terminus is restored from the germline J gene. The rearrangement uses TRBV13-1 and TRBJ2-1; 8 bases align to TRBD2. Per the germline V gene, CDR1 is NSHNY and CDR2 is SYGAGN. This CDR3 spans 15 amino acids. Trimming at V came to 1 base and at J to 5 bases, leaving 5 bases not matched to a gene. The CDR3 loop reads CASSDSLGGNAEQFF. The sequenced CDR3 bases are TGTGCCAGCAGTGATTCCCTGGGGGGTAATGCT.

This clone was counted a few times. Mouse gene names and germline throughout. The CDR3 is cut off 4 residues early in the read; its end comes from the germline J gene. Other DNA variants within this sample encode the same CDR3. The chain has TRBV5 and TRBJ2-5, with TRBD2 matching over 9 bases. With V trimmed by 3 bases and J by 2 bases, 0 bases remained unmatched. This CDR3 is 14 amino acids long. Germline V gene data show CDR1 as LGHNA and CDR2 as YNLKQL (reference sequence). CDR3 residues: CASSQDWGQDTQYF. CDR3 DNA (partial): TGTGCCAGCAGCCAGGACTGGGGCCAAGAC.

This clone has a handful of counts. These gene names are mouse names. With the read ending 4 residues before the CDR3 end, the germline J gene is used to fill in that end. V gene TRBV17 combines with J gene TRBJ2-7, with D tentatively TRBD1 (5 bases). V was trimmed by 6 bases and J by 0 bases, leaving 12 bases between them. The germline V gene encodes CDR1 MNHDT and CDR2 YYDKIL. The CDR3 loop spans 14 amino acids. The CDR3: CASRGDRSSYEQYF. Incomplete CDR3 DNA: TGTGCTAGCAGAGGAGACAGAAGCTCCTAT.

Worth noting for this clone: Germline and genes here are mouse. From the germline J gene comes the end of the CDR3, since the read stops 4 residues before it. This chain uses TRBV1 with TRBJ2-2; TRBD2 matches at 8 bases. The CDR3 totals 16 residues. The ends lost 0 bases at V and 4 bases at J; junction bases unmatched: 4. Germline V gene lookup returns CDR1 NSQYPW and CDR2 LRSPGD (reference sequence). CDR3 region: CTCSADPWGVTGQLYF. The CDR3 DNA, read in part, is TGCACCTGCAGTGCAGATCCCTGGGGGGTCACCGGG.

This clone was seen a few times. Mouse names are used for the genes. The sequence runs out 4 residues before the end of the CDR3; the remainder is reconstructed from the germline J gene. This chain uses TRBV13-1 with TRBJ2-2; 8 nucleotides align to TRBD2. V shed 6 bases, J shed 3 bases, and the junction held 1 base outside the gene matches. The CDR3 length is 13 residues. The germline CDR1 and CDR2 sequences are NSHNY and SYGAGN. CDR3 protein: CASKLGDTGQLYF. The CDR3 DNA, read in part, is TGTGCCAGCAAACTGGGGGACACCGGG.

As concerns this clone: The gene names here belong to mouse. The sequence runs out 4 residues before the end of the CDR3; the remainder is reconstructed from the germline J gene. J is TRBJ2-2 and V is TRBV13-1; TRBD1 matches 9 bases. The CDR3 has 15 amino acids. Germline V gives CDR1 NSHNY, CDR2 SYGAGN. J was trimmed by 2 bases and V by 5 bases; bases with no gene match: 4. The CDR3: CASSQGTGNTGQLYF. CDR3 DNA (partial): TGTGCCAGCAGCCAAGGGACAGGGAACACCGGG.

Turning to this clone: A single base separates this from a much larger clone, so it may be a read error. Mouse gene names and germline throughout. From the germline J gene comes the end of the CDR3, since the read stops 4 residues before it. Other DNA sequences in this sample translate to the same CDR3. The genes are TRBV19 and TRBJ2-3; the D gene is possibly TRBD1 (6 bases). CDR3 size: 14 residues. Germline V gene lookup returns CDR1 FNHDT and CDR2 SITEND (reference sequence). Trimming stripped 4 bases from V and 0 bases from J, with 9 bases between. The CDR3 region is CASSRDNSAETLYF. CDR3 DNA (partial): TGTGCCAGCAGTCGGGACAATAGTGCAGAA.

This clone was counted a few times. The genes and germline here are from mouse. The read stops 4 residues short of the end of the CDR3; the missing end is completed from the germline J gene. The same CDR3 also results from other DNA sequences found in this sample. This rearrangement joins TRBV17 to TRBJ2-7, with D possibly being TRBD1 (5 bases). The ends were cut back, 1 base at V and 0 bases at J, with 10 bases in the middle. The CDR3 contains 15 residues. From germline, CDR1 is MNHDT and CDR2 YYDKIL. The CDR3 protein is CASSRGQGSSYEQYF. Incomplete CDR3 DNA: TGTGCTAGCAGTAGAGGGCAGGGAAGCTCCTAT.

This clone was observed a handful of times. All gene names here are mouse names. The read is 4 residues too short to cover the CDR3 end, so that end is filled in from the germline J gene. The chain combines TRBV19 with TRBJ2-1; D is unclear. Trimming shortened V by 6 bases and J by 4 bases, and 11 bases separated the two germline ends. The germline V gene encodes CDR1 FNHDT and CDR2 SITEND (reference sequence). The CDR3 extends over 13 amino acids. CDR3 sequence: CASTPPGYAEQFF. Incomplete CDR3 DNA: TGTGCCAGCACCCCGCCAGGTTATGCT.

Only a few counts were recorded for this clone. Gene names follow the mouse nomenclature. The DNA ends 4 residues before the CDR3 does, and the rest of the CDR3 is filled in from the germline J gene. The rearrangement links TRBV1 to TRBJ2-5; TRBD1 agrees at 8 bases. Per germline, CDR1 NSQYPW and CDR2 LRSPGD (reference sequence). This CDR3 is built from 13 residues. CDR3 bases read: TGCACCTGCAGTGCGGGACAGGACGAC. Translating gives CTCSAGQDD. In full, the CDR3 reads CTCSAGQDDTQYF.

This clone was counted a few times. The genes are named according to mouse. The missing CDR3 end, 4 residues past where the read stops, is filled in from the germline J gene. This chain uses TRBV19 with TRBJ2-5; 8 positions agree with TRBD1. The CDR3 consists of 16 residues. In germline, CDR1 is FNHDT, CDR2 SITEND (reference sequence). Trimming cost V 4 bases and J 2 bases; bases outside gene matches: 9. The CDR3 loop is CASSPIQGGGQDTQYF. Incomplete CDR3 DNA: TGTGCCAGCAGTCCCATACAGGGGGGAGGCCAAGAC.

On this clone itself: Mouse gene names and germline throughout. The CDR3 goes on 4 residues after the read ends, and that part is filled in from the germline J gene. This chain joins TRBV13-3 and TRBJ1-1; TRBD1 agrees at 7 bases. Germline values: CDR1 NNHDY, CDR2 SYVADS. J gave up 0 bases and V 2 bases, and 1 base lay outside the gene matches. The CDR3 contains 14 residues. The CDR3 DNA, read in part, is TGTGCCAGCAGTGAAGACAGGGCAAACACA. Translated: CASSEDRANT. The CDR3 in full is CASSEDRANTEVFF.

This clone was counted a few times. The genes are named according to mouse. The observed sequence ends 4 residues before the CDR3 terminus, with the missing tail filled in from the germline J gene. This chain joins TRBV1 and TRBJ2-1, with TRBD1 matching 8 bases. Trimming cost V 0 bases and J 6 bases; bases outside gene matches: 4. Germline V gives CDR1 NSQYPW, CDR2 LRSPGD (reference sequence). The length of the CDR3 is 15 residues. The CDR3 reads CTCSADLTGVAEQFF. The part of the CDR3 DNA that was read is TGCACCTGCAGTGCAGATCTGACAGGGGTTGCT.

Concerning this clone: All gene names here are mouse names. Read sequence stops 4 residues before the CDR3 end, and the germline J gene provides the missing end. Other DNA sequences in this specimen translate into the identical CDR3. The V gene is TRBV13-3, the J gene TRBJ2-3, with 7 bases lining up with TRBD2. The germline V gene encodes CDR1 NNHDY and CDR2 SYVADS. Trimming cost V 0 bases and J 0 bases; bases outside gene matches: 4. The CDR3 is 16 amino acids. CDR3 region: CASSDAWGSSAETLYF. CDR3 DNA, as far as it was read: TGTGCCAGCAGTGATGCCTGGGGGTCTAGTGCAGAA.

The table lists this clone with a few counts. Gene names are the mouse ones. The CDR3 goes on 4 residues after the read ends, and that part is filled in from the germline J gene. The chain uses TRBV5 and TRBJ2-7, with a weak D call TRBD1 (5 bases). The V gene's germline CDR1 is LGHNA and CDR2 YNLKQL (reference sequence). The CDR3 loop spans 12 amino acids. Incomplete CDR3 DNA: TGTGCCAGCAGCACACAGGAGTAT. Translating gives CASSTQEY. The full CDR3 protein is CASSTQEYEQYF.